What follows are 3 T cell receptor beta chains derived from one specimen sequenced in a study of OX40 agonist ivuxolimab in advanced cancers. TCRdb's table, derived via immunoSEQ multiplex PCR, lists solely in-frame clones and lacks some. The data show under 25,000 clones, with 75% to 90% seen just once and 13% held by the top ten. Specimen: CD4+ or CD8+ T cells sorted from blood, collected in a trial of the OX40 agonist ivuxolimab. The receptor set was obtained from an adult with an advanced solid tumor such as melanoma, head and neck, liver or kidney cancer.

This clone was seen only once. The chain has TRBV6-5 and TRBJ2-7; TRBD2 matches 7 bases. The CDR3 is made up of 13 amino acids. Germline CDR1 is MNHEY and CDR2 is SVGAGI. The junction had 4 bases not matched to a gene; V was cut back by 6 bases and J by 2 bases. CDR3 residues: CASRGRGTYEQYF. The CDR3 DNA reads TGTGCCAGCAGGGGGCGGGGGACCTACGAGCAGTACTTC.

The chain is built from TRBV7-9 and TRBJ1-2; 7 bases map to TRBD1. The CDR3 is 15 residues long. The germline V gene has CDR1 SEHNR and CDR2 FQNEAQ (reference sequence). V dropped 5 bases and J dropped 2; count of bases not matched to a gene: 8. The CDR3 reads CASSQGTAVNYGYTF. Here the CDR3 DNA reads TGTGCCAGCAGCCAGGGGACAGCAGTAAACTATGGCTACACCTTC.

Judged by abundance, this clone is medium-sized. The V and J genes are TRBV30 and TRBJ1-2; the match to TRBD1 covers 7 bases. Germline V lookup: CDR1 GTSNPN, CDR2 SVGIG (reference sequence). V was clipped by 5 bases and J by 4 bases; unmatched bases: 7. The CDR3 contains 13 residues. CDR3 protein: CAWRSTGIYGYTF. CDR3 nucleotides: TGTGCCTGGCGATCGACAGGGATCTATGGCTACACCTTC.